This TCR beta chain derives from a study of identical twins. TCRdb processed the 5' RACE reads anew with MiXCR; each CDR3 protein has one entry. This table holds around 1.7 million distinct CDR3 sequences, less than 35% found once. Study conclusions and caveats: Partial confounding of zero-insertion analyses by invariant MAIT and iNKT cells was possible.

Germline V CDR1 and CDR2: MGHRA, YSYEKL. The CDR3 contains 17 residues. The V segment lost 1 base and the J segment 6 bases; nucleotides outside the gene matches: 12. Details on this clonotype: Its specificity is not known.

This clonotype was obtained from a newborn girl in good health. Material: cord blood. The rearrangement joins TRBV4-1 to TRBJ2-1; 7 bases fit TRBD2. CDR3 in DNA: TGCGCCAGCAGCCAAGTACTGCCGCGGGAGAAGAGCAATGAGCAGTTCTTC. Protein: CASSQVLPREKSNEQFF.